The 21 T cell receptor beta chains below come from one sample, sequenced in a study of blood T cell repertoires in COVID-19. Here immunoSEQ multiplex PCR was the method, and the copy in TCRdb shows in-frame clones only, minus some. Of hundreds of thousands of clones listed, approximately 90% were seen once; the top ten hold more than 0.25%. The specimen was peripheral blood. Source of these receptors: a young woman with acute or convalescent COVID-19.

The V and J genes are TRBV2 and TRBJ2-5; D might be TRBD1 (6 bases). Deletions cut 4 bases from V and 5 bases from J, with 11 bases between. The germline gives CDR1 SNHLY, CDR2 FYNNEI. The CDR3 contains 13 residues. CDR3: CASSVGRGETQYF. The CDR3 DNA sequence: TGTGCCAGCAGTGTTGGCAGGGGCGAGACCCAGTACTTC.

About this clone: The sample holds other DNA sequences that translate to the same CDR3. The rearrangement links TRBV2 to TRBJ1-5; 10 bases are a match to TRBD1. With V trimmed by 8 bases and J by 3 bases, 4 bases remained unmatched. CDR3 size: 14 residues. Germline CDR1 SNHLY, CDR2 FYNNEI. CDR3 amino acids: CASRDRGYNQPQHF. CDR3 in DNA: TGTGCCAGCCGGGACAGGGGATACAATCAGCCCCAGCATTTT.

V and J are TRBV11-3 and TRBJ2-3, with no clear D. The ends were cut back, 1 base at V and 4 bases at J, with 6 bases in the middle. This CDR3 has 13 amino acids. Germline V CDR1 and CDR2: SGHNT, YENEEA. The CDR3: CASSLVDSDTQYF. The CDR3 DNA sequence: TGTGCCAGCAGCTTAGTAGATTCAGATACGCAGTATTTT.

DNA for the CDR3: TGTGCCAGCAGCGATAAGACAGGGGCGACGTCCTACGAGCAGTACTTC. It is translated as CASSDKTGATSYEQYF. The rearrangement uses TRBV9 and TRBJ2-7; 8 bases are a match to TRBD1. This CDR3 is built from 16 residues. Germline V lookup: CDR1 SGDLS, CDR2 YYNGEE. With V trimmed by 3 bases and J by 1 base, 9 bases remained unmatched.

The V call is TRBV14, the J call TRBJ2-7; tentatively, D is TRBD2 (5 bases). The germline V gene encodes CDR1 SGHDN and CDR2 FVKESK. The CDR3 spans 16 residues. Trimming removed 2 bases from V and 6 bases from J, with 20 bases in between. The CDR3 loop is CASSQFRGGRHLEQYF. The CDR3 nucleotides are TGTGCCAGCAGCCAATTTCGGGGTGGTAGACACCTCGAGCAGTACTTC.

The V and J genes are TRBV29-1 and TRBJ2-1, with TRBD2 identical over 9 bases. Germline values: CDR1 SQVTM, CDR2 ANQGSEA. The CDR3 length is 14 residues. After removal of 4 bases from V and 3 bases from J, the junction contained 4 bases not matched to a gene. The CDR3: CSVGERGDYNEQFF. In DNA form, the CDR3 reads TGCAGCGTTGGTGAGCGGGGGGACTACAATGAGCAGTTCTTC.

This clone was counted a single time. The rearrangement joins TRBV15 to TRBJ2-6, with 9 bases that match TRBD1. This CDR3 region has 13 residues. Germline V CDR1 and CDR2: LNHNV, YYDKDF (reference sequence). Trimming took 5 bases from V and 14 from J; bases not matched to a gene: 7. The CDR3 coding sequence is TGTGCCACCAGCTCCGGGACAGGGTCTCTCCTGACTTTC. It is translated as CATSSGTGSLLTF.

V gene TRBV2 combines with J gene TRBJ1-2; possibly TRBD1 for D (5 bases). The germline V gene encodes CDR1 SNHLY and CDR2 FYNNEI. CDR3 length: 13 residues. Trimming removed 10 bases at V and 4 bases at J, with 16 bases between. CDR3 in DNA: TGTGCCAACTCGAAAAGGGGCCCCTATGGCTACACCTTC. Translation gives CANSKRGPYGYTF.

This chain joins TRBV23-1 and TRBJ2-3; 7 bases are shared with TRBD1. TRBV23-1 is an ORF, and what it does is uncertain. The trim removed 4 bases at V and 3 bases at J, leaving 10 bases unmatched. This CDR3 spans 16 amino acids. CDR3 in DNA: TGCGCCAGCAGTCCTTCGAGGGGGCCGGGGACAGATACGCAGTATTTT. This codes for CASSPSRGPGTDTQYF.

CDR3 protein: CAISLDGQGFRVTQYF. In DNA, the CDR3 is TGTGCCATCAGTTTAGACGGGCAGGGGTTTAGGGTTACGCAGTATTTT. The chain joins TRBV10-3 to TRBJ2-3, with D possibly TRBD1 on 6 matching bases. This CDR3 spans 16 amino acids. Trimming stripped 5 bases from V and 8 bases from J, with 23 bases between. CDR1 is ENHRY and CDR2 is SYGVKD in the germline V gene.

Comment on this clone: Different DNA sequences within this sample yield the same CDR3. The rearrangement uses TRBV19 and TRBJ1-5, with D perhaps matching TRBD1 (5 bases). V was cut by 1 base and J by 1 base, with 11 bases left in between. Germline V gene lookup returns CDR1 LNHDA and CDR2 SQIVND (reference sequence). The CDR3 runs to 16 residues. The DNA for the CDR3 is TGTGCCAGTAGTATAGTCGGGGGGTTCAGCAATCAGCCCCAGCATTTT. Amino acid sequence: CASSIVGGFSNQPQHF.

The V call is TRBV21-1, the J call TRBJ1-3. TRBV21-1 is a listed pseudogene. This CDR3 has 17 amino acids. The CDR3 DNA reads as TGTGCCAGCAGCCCCGGGGGTCAGGGTGGCCCCGGAGACACCATATATTTT. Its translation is CASSPGGQGGPGDTIYF.

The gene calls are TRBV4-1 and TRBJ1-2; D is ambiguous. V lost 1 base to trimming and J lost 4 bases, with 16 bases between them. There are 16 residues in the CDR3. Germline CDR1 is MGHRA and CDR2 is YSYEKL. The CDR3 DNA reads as TGCGCCAGCAGCCAAGTCGGACTGACGGCGGGCTATGGCTACACCTTC. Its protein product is CASSQVGLTAGYGYTF.

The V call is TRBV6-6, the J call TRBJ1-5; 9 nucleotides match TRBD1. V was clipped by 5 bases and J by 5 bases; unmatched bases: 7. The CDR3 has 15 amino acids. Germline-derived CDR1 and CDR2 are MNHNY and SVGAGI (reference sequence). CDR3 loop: CASSSTGGRDQPQHF. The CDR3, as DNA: TGTGCCAGCAGTAGTACAGGGGGCAGGGATCAGCCCCAGCATTTT.

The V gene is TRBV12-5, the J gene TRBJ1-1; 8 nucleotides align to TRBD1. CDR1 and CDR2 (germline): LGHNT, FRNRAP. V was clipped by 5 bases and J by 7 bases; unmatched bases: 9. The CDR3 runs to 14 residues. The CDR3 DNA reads TGTGCTAGTGGTCAGGGACAGGACGCAAGTGAAGCTTTCTTT. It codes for CASGQGQDASEAFF.

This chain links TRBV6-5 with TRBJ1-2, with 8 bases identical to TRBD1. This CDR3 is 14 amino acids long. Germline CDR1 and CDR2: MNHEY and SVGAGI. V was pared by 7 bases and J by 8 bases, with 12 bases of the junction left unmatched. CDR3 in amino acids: CASMGPGGIGGYTF. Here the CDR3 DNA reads TGTGCCAGCATGGGACCAGGGGGCATCGGGGGCTACACCTTC.

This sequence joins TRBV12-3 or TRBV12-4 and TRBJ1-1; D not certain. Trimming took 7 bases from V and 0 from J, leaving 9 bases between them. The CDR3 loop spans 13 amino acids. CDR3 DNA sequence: TGTGCCAGCACCATAGCCATGAACACTGAAGCTTTCTTT. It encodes CASTIAMNTEAFF.

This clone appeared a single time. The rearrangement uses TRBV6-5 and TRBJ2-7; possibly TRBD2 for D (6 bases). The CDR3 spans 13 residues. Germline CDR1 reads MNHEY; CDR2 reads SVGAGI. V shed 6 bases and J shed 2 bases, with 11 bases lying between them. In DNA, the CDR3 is TGTGCCAGCAGGCGGGGAAAGACCTACGAGCAGTACTTC. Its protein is CASRRGKTYEQYF.

The CDR3, as DNA: TGTGCCAGCAGCGGGACCAGGGGTTTTGACACTGAAGCTTTCTTT. It translates to CASSGTRGFDTEAFF. The chain combines TRBV9 with TRBJ1-1, with D possibly matching TRBD1 (6 bases). Germline V gene data show CDR1 as SGDLS and CDR2 as YYNGEE. V was clipped by 3 bases and J by 3 bases, with 15 bases between them. This CDR3 region has 15 residues.

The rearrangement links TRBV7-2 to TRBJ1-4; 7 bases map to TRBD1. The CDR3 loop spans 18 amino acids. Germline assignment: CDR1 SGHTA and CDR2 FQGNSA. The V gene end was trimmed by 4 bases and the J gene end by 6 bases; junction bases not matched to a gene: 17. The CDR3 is CASSSTGRGRMLDEKLFF. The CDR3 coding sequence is TGTGCCAGCAGCTCCACCGGGAGGGGGCGAATGCTGGATGAAAAACTGTTTTTT.

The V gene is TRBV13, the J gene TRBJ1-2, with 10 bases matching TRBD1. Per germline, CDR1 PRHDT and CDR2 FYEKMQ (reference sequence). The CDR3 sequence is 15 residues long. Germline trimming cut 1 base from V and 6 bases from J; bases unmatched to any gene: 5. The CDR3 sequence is CASSLAATGGNGYTF. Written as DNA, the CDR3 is TGTGCCAGCAGCTTAGCCGCGACAGGGGGCAATGGCTACACCTTC.